These 9 T cell receptor beta chains were all obtained from the same sample, sequenced in a study of control samples from healthy donors and cancer patients (dated by TCRdb to the early 2020s). Library construction relied on the immunoSEQ multiplex PCR assay. Drawn from immuneACCESS, this table holds only the in-frame rearrangements with V and J called that TCRdb kept. Clones are partly lost; checked studies trace under half to an unresolved V gene and leave the rest unexplained. For this sample the table gives 100,000 to 150,000 clones, of which over 85% were detected only once. About 7.9% of the sample rests with the top ten. Sequenced input: PBMCs. The receptors come from a man aged 50-59 years with head and neck cancer.

This clone was recorded once. The rearrangement uses TRBV6-5 and TRBJ1-2; unclear D gene. Trimming cost V 5 bases and J 8 bases, with 18 bases left between them. The CDR3 contains 14 residues. CDR1 MNHEY and CDR2 SVGAGI come from the germline V gene. Written as DNA, the CDR3 is TGTGCCAGCAGTCTTTTTGAGGCGGAGGGCGGCTACACCTTC. This codes for CASSLFEAEGGYTF.

The CDR3 reads CASSKGSPGSYNSPLHF. The DNA for the CDR3 is TGTGCCAGTAGTAAGGGGAGCCCCGGCAGCTATAATTCACCCCTCCACTTT. The V and J genes are TRBV19 and TRBJ1-6, with D perhaps TRBD1 (5 bases). The CDR3 consists of 17 residues. Between the trimmed V and J ends, which lost 4 bases and 3 bases, there was a span of 16 bases. Per germline, CDR1 LNHDA and CDR2 SQIVND (reference sequence).

The chain employs TRBV19 and TRBJ2-1; 8 bases fit TRBD1. Germline V CDR1 and CDR2: LNHDA, SQIVND (reference sequence). The CDR3 consists of 14 residues. J was trimmed by 5 bases and V by 5 bases; bases with no gene match: 5. The DNA for the CDR3 is TGTGCCAGTAGTTCTGGGGGACAGGACAATGAGCAGTTCTTC. Encoded protein: CASSSGGQDNEQFF.

This clone has only a few counts. V and J are TRBV4-1 and TRBJ2-1; perhaps TRBD2 as D (5 bases). In germline, CDR1 is MGHRA, CDR2 YSYEKL. Trimming took off 1 base at V and 6 bases at J, with 13 bases between the two ends. The CDR3 consists of 15 residues. Here the CDR3 reads CASSQGRLAGNEQFF. CDR3 coding DNA: TGCGCCAGCAGCCAAGGACGGCTAGCTGGCAATGAGCAGTTCTTC.

V gene TRBV14 combines with J gene TRBJ2-1, with D unresolved. The V gene's germline CDR1 is SGHDN and CDR2 FVKESK. The CDR3 spans 15 residues. V was trimmed by 4 bases and J by 4 bases, leaving 14 bases between them. CDR3: CASSLTGGRYNEQFF. DNA for the CDR3: TGTGCCAGCAGCCTCACCGGTGGGCGGTACAATGAGCAGTTCTTC.

This chain connects TRBV19 to TRBJ2-1; D remains unclear. Germline CDR1 and CDR2: LNHDA and SQIVND (reference sequence). This CDR3 comprises 15 residues. V lost 3 bases to trimming and J lost 2 bases, with 11 bases between them. The CDR3 sequence: CASSIFVSPYNEQFF. CDR3 coding DNA: TGTGCCAGTAGTATTTTCGTCAGCCCCTACAATGAGCAGTTCTTC.

The chain couples TRBV5-3 to TRBJ2-1; D is uncertain. TRBV5-3 is an ORF; its function is uncertain. This CDR3 comprises 17 residues. V was trimmed by 1 base and J by 5 bases, leaving 19 bases between them. The DNA for the CDR3 is TGTGCCAGAAGCTTGTTACCAGCGCCTCCAACAAACAATGAGCAGTTCTTC. This codes for CARSLLPAPPTNNEQFF.

The V gene is TRBV3-1 (or the pseudogene TRBV3-2), the J gene TRBJ1-5; unclear D gene. Germline V lookup: CDR1 LGHDT, CDR2 YNNKEL (reference sequence). The V and J ends lost 1 base and 6 bases respectively, with 4 bases between them. This CDR3 spans 12 amino acids. Here the CDR3 reads CASSQGTQPQHF. DNA for the CDR3: TGTGCCAGCAGCCAAGGTACTCAGCCCCAGCATTTT.

The chain uses TRBV5-1 and TRBJ2-5; D might be TRBD1 or TRBD2, each matching 5 bases. Trimming shortened V by 0 bases and J by 0 bases, and 9 bases separated the two germline ends. CDR3 length: 15 residues. Germline V gene sequence: CDR1 SGHRS, CDR2 YFSETQ. CDR3 loop: CASSLVGTNQETQYF. The CDR3 DNA follows: TGCGCCAGCAGCTTGGTTGGGACGAACCAAGAGACCCAGTACTTC. Together with reference TRBV5-1 and TRBJ2-5, the CDR3 gives the full variable domain: KAGVTQTPRYLIKTRGQQVTLSCSPISGHRSVSWYQQTPGQGLQFLFEYFSETQRNKGNFPGRFSGRQFSNSRSEMNVSTLELGDSALYLCASSLVGTNQETQYFGPGTRLLVL.